This passage covers 5 T cell receptor beta chains from one sample sequenced in a study of blood T cells in healthy people across ages. Combining a sample-barcoded 5' primer with a J-beta primer mix, a second PCR ran for about 7 to 11 cycles. TCRdb processed the 5' RACE reads anew with MiXCR; each CDR3 protein has one entry. Here the sample spans 800,000 or so distinct CDR3 sequences, roughly 25% being singletons. This same sample was also part of a study on T cells of mothers and their children.

The sequenced sample was blood. The receptors come from a boy aged 5-17 years in good health.

This clonotype was counted between two and nine times. The chain links TRBV20-1 to TRBJ1-3; the D is unclear. The CDR3 runs 12 residues. Germline-derived CDR1 and CDR2 are DFQATT and SNEGSKA (reference sequence). V was pared by 6 bases and J by 3 bases, with 9 bases between. CDR3 loop: CSAGPVGNTIYF. The DNA of the CDR3 is TGCAGTGCGGGCCCAGTTGGAAACACCATATATTTT.

The V gene is TRBV7-3, the J gene TRBJ2-5; 9 bases are a match to TRBD2. This CDR3 is 16 amino acids long. V was pared by 2 bases and J by 4 bases, with 8 bases of the junction left unmatched. Germline V gives CDR1 SGHTA, CDR2 FQGTGA. CDR3 in amino acids: CASSLGLSGGVETQYF. CDR3 in DNA: TGTGCCAGCAGCTTAGGCCTTAGCGGGGGAGTAGAGACCCAGTACTTC.

This clonotype has just a few counts. The V and J genes are TRBV28 and TRBJ1-5; D gene ambiguous. The V gene lost 5 bases and the J gene lost 1 base, with 9 bases spanning the gap. Germline V gene data show CDR1 as MDHEN and CDR2 as SYDVKM. The CDR3 runs 14 residues. The CDR3 DNA reads as TGTGCCAGCAGTCCGACATTGAGCAATCAGCCCCAGCATTTT. Translated, it gives CASSPTLSNQPQHF.

This clonotype came up once. V gene TRBV30 combines with J gene TRBJ2-7; D is ambiguous. The CDR3 is made up of 13 amino acids. Deletions cut 5 bases from V and 4 bases from J, with 15 bases between. In germline, CDR1 is GTSNPN, CDR2 SVGIG (reference sequence). CDR3: CAWAPPAPYEQYF. The CDR3 DNA is TGTGCCTGGGCACCCCCGGCTCCATACGAGCAGTACTTC.

This clonotype was recorded a few times. CDR3 amino acids: CASSGLGGEDTQYF. CDR3 nucleotides: TGTGCCAGCAGTGGGCTCGGGGGTGAAGATACGCAGTATTTT. The genes are TRBV6-1 and TRBJ2-3; a possible D gene is TRBD2 (6 bases). Trimming cost V 4 bases and J 5 bases, with 13 bases left between them. This CDR3 is built from 14 residues. In germline, CDR1 is MNHNS, CDR2 SASEGT.